One and the same sample provided the 14 T cell receptor beta chains below, sequenced in a study of early T cells in non-severe SARS-CoV-2 infection. TCRdb redid the calling of the 5' RACE reads with MiXCR, one entry per CDR3 protein. The sample records nearly 30,000 distinct CDR3 sequences, 5.5% to 6.5% being singletons. Sequencing used whole blood. The receptors were sampled from an adult who was a healthcare worker with PCR-confirmed SARS-CoV-2 infection or an uninfected control (not recorded which).

This clonotype was observed at least ten times. V and J are TRBV15 and TRBJ2-2; D might be TRBD1 (5 bases). V was shortened by 0 bases and J by 4 bases, with 12 bases between the two germline ends. The germline V gene has CDR1 LNHNV and CDR2 YYDKDF (reference sequence). CDR3 length: 16 amino acids. In nucleotides, the CDR3 is TGTGCCACCAGCAGAGATCAAGGGGCGATCACCGGGGAGCTGTTTTTT. Its translation is CATSRDQGAITGELFF. Supplemented by reference TRBV15 and TRBJ2-2, the full variable domain reads DAMVIQNPRYQVTQFGKPVTLSCSQTLNHNVMYWYQQKSSQAPKLLFHYYDKDFNNEADTPDNFQSRRPNTSFCFLDIRSPGLGDTAMYLCATSRDQGAITGELFFGEGSRLTVL.

This chain links TRBV7-7 with TRBJ2-3, with 7 bases fitting TRBD1. The CDR3 contains 13 residues. Germline-derived CDR1 and CDR2 are SSHAT and FNYEAQ (reference sequence). The V and J ends lost 5 bases and 3 bases, in that order; junction bases with no gene match: 2. The CDR3 loop reads CASSLQGTDTQYF. Here the CDR3 DNA reads TGTGCCAGCAGCCTACAGGGGACAGATACGCAGTATTTT. Looking up the rest from reference TRBV7-7 and TRBJ2-3 gives the full variable domain: GAGVSQSPRYKVTKRGQDVTLRCDPISSHATLYWYQQALGQGPEFLTYFNYEAQPDKSGLPSDRFSAERPEGSISTLTIQRTEQRDSAMYRCASSLQGTDTQYFGPGTRLTVL.

This clonotype was seen ten or more times. This chain uses TRBV28 with TRBJ1-1; D call uncertain. Trimming left V 2 bases short and J 5 bases short, with 12 bases between. The CDR3 totals 14 residues. CDR1 is MDHEN, CDR2 SYDVKM, per germline. CDR3 DNA: TGTGCCAGCAGTTTAGAGGTGGGAGGGACTGAAGCTTTCTTT. Translating it yields CASSLEVGGTEAFF.

At least ten counts were recorded for this clonotype. A junction end diverges from the germline sequence, so it may reflect a read error. The chain couples TRBV7-9 to TRBJ2-4, with a possible D match to TRBD2 (6 bases). The germline CDR1 and CDR2 sequences are SEHNR and FQNEAQ (reference sequence). This CDR3 is 13 amino acids long. This CDR3 is CATSGLAKNIQYF. CDR3 nucleotides: TGTGCCACCAGCGGGTTAGCCAAAAACATTCAGTACTTC.

Ten or more counts support this clonotype. The genes are TRBV7-9 and TRBJ1-4; tentative D call: TRBD1 (5 bases). The CDR3 contains 13 residues. CDR1 and CDR2 (germline): SEHNR, FQNEAQ (reference sequence). Trimming removed 11 bases at V and 5 bases at J, with 15 bases between. CDR3 nucleotide sequence: TGTGCCGTCGCCCTGACAGAGAATGAAAAACTGTTTTTT. This translates into CAVALTENEKLFF.

This clonotype appeared many times. The chain has TRBV15 and TRBJ2-5; D unclear. The germline V gene encodes CDR1 LNHNV and CDR2 YYDKDF (reference sequence). The CDR3 consists of 15 residues. Trimming took off 3 bases at V and 5 bases at J, with 16 bases between the two ends. The CDR3 protein is CATSRGKAGEETQYF. The CDR3 bases are TGTGCCACCAGCAGGGGAAAGGCAGGAGAGGAGACCCAGTACTTC.

This clonotype has just a few counts. The chain couples TRBV5-1 to TRBJ2-1; 9 positions agree with TRBD2. The CDR3 is 15 residues long. The germline gives CDR1 SGHRS, CDR2 YFSETQ. The V and J ends lost 4 bases and 9 bases, in that order; junction bases with no gene match: 11. The CDR3 DNA sequence: TGCGCCAGCAGCCTACCTAGCGGGGAAGTAGGTGAGCAGTTCTTC. Encoded protein: CASSLPSGEVGEQFF. Full variable domain (remainder filled in from reference TRBV5-1 and TRBJ2-1): KAGVTQTPRYLIKTRGQQVTLSCSPISGHRSVSWYQQTPGQGLQFLFEYFSETQRNKGNFPGRFSGRQFSNSRSEMNVSTLELGDSALYLCASSLPSGEVGEQFFGPGTRLTVL.

V usage is TRBV4-2 and J usage is TRBJ2-1, with D perhaps matching TRBD2 (6 bases). Per the germline V gene, CDR1 is LGHNA and CDR2 is YNFKEQ. CDR3 length: 13 residues. V lost 4 bases and J 13 bases, leaving 17 bases between the germline ends. The CDR3 loop reads CASSPLGRQNQFF. The CDR3 bases are TGTGCCAGCAGCCCTCTCGGGAGACAGAATCAGTTCTTC.

V and J are TRBV4-2 and TRBJ2-7; possibly TRBD2 for D (5 bases). Germline CDR1 is LGHNA and CDR2 is YNFKEQ. The V and J ends lost 1 base and 6 bases respectively, with 13 bases between them. The CDR3 is 14 amino acids. As DNA, the CDR3 is TGTGCCAGCAGCCAAGCAGCTAGCCCCAGCGAGCAGTACTTC. Its protein product is CASSQAASPSEQYF.

This clonotype was counted a few times. The chain joins TRBV7-9 to TRBJ2-3; D gene uncertain. V was shortened by 0 bases and J by 3 bases, with 13 bases between the two germline ends. The CDR3 spans 16 residues. Germline CDR1 SEHNR, CDR2 FQNEAQ (reference sequence). Here the CDR3 reads CASSLAVQASTDTQYF. DNA for the CDR3: TGTGCCAGCAGCTTAGCGGTGCAGGCGTCTACAGATACGCAGTATTTT.

This clonotype came up many times. The V gene is TRBV20-1, the J gene TRBJ2-3; 8 bases line up with TRBD2. CDR1 is DFQATT and CDR2 is SNEGSKA in the germline V gene (reference sequence). The CDR3 length is 15 residues. Unmatched junction bases numbered 10, after V lost 6 bases and J lost 2 bases. The CDR3 region has the DNA TGCAGTGCAGCAGGGCTAGCGGGTACCACAGATACGCAGTATTTT. Translation gives CSAAGLAGTTDTQYF.

This clonotype was recorded at least ten times. V usage is TRBV7-2 and J usage is TRBJ1-4, with TRBD1 matching over 9 bases. CDR3 length: 15 amino acids. Germline values: CDR1 SGHTA, CDR2 FQGNSA. With 5 bases clipped from V and 8 bases from J, the junction kept 9 bases outside the gene matches. Here the CDR3 reads CASSGGGQGTEKLFF. Here the CDR3 DNA reads TGTGCCAGCAGCGGGGGGGGACAGGGTACCGAAAAACTGTTTTTT.

The chain joins TRBV6-1 to TRBJ2-3; the D is unclear. CDR1 is MNHNS and CDR2 is SASEGT in the germline V gene. V was cut by 11 bases and J by 3 bases, with 9 bases left in between. CDR3 size: 11 residues. In DNA, the CDR3 is TGTGCCGGAGCTATAACAGATACGCAGTATTTT. Protein sequence: CAGAITDTQYF.

This clonotype was observed many times. V is TRBV6-5 and J is TRBJ2-7; D assignment may be TRBD1 or TRBD2 (5 bases each). Germline V gene data show CDR1 as MNHEY and CDR2 as SVGAGI. Trimming took off 4 bases at V and 3 bases at J, with 10 bases between the two ends. This CDR3 has 13 residues. Written as DNA, the CDR3 is TGTGCCAGCAGTTTGCCAGGGAGCTACGAGCAGTACTTC. Amino acid sequence: CASSLPGSYEQYF.